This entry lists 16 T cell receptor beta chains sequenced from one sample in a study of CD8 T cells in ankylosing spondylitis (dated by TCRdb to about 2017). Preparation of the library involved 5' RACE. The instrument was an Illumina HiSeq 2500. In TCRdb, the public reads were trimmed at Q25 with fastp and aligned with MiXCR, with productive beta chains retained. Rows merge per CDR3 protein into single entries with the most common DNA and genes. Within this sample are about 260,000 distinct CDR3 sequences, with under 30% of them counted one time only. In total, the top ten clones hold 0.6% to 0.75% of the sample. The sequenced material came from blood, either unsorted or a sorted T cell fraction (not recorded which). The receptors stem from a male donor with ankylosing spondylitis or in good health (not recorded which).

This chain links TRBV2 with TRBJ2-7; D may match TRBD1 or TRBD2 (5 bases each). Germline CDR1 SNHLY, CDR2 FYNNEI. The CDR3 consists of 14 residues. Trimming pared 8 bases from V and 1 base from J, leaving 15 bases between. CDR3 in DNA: TGTGCCAGCTTGAGGGACCGACTATCCTACGAGCAGTACTTC. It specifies CASLRDRLSYEQYF.

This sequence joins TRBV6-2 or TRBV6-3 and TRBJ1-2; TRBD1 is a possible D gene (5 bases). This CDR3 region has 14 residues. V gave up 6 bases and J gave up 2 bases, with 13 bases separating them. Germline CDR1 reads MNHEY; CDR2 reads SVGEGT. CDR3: CASSPRQRNYGYTF. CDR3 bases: TGTGCCAGCAGCCCTCGACAGAGGAACTATGGCTACACCTTC.

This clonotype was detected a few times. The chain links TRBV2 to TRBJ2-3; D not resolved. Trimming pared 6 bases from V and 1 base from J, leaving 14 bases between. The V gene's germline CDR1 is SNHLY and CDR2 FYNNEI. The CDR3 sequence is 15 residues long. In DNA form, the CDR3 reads TGTGCCAGCAGCAAAATGCTGGTAGGCACAGATACGCAGTATTTT. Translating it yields CASSKMLVGTDTQYF.

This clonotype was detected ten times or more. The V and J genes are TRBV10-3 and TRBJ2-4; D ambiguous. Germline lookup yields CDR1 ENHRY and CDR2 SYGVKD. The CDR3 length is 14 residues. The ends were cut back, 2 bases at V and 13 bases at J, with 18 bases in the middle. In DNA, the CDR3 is TGTGCCATCAGTGAGCACCCTTCCCCGGACCCCCAGTACTTC. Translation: CAISEHPSPDPQYF.

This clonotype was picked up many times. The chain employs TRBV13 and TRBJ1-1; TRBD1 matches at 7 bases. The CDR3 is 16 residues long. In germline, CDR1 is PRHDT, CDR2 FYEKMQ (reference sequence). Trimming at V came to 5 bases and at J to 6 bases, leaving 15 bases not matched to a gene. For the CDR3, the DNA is TGTGCCAGCAGCACGCCCATCAGGGGGAGAGGCGCTGAAGCTTTCTTT. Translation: CASSTPIRGRGAEAFF.

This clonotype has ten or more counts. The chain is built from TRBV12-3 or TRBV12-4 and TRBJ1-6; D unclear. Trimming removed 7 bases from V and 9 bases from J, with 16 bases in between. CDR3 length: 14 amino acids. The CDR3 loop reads CASTPGGLGSPLHF. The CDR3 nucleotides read TGTGCCAGCACTCCGGGAGGGCTAGGTTCACCCCTCCACTTT.

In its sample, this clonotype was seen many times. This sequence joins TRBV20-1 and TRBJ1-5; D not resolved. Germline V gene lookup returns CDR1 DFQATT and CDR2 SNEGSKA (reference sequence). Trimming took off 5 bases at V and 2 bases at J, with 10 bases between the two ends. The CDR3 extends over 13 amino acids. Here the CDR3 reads CSAPSPGNQPQHF. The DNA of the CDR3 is TGCAGTGCTCCGAGCCCTGGCAATCAGCCCCAGCATTTT.

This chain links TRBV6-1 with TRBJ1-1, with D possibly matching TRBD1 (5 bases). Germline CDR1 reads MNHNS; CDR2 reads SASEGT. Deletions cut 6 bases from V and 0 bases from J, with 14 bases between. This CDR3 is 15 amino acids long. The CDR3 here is CASSPLGVMNTEAFF. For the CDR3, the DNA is TGTGCCAGCAGCCCTTTGGGGGTCATGAACACTGAAGCTTTCTTT.

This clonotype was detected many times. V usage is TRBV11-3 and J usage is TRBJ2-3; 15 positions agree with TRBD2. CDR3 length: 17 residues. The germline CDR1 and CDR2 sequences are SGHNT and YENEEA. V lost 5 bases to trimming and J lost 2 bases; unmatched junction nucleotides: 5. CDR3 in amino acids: CASSRRTSGGATDTQYF. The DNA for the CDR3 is TGTGCCAGCAGCCGACGGACTAGCGGGGGGGCCACAGATACGCAGTATTTT.

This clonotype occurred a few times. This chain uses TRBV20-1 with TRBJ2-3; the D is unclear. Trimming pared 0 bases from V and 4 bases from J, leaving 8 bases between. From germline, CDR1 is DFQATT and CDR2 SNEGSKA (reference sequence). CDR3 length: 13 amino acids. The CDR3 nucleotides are TGCAGTGCTAGAGACCCGGGTTCAGATACGCAGTATTTT. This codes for CSARDPGSDTQYF.

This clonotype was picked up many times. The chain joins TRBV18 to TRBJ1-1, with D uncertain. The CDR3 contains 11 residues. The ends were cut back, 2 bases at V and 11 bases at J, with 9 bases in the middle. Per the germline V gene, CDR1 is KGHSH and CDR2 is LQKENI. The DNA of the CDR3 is TGTGCCAGCTCACCAGGGCGGGCGGCTTTCTTT. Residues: CASSPGRAAFF. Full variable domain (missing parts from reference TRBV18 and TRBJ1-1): NAGVMQNPRHLVRRRGQEARLRCSPMKGHSHVYWYRQLPEEGLKFMVYLQKENIIDESGMPKERFSAEFPKEGPSILRIQQVVRGDSAAYFCASSPGRAAFFGQGTRLTVV.

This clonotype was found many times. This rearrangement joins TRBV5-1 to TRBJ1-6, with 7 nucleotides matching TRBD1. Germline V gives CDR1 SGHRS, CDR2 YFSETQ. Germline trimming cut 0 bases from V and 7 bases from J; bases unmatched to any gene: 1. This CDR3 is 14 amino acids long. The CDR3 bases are TGCGCCAGCAGCTTGGACAGGGGCAATTCACCCCTCCACTTT. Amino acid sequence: CASSLDRGNSPLHF. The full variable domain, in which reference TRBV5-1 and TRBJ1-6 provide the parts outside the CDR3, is KAGVTQTPRYLIKTRGQQVTLSCSPISGHRSVSWYQQTPGQGLQFLFEYFSETQRNKGNFPGRFSGRQFSNSRSEMNVSTLELGDSALYLCASSLDRGNSPLHFGNGTRLTVT.

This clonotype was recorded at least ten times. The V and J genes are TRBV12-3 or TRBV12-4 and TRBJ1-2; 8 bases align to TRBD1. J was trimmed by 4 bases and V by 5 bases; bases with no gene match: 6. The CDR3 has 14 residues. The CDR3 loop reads CASSPTGQGYGYTF. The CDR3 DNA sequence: TGTGCCAGCAGTCCCACCGGACAGGGCTATGGCTACACCTTC.

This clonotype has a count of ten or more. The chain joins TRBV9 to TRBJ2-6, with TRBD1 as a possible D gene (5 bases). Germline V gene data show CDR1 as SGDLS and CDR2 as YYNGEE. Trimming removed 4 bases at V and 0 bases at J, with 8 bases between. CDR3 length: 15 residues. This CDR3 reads CASSPQGSGANVLTF. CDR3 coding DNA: TGTGCCAGCAGCCCCCAGGGCTCTGGGGCCAACGTCCTGACTTTC.

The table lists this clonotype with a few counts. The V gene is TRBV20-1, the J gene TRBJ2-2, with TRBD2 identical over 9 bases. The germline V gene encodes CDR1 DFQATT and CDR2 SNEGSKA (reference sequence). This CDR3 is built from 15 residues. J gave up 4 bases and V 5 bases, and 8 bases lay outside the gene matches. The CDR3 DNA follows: TGCAGTGCTCCTGGGACAGCGGGGGGCACCGGGGAGCTGTTTTTT. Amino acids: CSAPGTAGGTGELFF.

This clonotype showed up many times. The CDR3 here is CSGSSNEAFF. The CDR3 nucleotides are TGCAGTGGGAGTAGTAACGAAGCTTTCTTT. The chain employs TRBV20-1 and TRBJ1-1; D remains ambiguous. Germline CDR1 and CDR2: DFQATT and SNEGSKA (reference sequence). V lost 7 bases and J 8 bases, leaving 11 bases between the germline ends. The CDR3 runs to 10 residues.